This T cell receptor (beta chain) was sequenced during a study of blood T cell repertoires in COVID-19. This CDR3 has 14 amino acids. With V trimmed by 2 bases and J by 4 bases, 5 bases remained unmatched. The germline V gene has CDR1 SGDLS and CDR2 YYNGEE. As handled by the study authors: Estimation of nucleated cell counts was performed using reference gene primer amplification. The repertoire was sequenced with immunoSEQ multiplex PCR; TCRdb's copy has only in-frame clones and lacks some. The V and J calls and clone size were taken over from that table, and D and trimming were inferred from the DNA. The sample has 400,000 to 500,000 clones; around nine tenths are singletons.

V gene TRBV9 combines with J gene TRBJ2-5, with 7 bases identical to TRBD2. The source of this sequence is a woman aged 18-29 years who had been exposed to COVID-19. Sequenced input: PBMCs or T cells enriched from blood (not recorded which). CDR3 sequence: CASSVGGGLETQYF. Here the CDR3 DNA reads TGTGCCAGCAGCGTGGGCGGGGGTTTAGAGACCCAGTACTTC.